Listed here is a single TCR beta chain. The sample originates from a study of blood T cell repertoires in COVID-19. The wider study: Sample material is recorded as cDNA or gDNA derived from T cells, B-cell-depleted T cells, or PBMCs.

The J segment lost 5 bases and the V segment lost 2 bases, leaving 10 bases of the junction unmatched. CDR1 is MNHEY and CDR2 is SMNVEV in the germline V gene (reference sequence). The CDR3 sequence is 16 residues long. Per the authors' pipeline: Estimated nucleated cell counts came from reference gene primer amplification. Assay used: immunoSEQ multiplex PCR; TCRdb lists only in-frame clones, some missing. Clone size and V and J calls were adopted from that table, with D and trimming inferred from the DNA. This table has some 350,000 clones, 88% appearing once. Seattle's cohort entered during active infection and was followed longitudinally.

The origin of this receptor is a woman in her sixties or seventies with COVID-19, enrolled during active disease. The chain recombines TRBV27 with TRBJ1-2; 8 bases are a match to TRBD1. The sequenced material came from peripheral blood. The chain's CDR3 is CASSLNSPGGQYGYTF. CDR3 in DNA: TGTGCCAGCAGTTTAAACTCCCCAGGGGGCCAGTATGGCTACACCTTC.